The entry below describes one TCR beta chain. Antigen: not known. Germline V CDR1 and CDR2: LGHNA, YNFKEQ. This CDR3 comprises 15 residues. The germline V and J ends were trimmed by 0 bases and 5 bases, with 13 bases remaining between them. This entry belongs to a study of shared clonotypes between healthy human individuals. Points from the study as a whole: The represented genetic and exposure-history diversity was limited by the small number of donors.

The table came from immunoSEQ multiplex PCR; TCRdb's copy has only in-frame clones and leaves some out. The sample shows hundreds of thousands of clones, 55% to 75% of them seen only once. This rearrangement joins TRBV4-2 to TRBJ2-5; tentative D call: TRBD2 (5 bases). The sequence was obtained from a young woman in good health. Material for sequencing was memory CD4+ T cells sorted from blood. Subset denoted: CD45RA-negative fraction. CDR3 nucleotides: TGTGCCAGCAGCCAAGATCGGCTAGCTGGGGAGACCCAGTACTTC. Translating gives CASSQDRLAGETQYF.